A selection of T cell receptor beta chains follows, all from one sample in a study of CD8 T cells in ankylosing spondylitis. One entry per CDR3 protein results from TCRdb running MiXCR on the 5' RACE reads. Among under 150,000 distinct CDR3 sequences listed, approximately 9.9% were seen once. The sample was blood, either unsorted or a sorted T cell fraction (not recorded which). Receptor source: a male donor with ankylosing spondylitis or in good health (not recorded which). The CDR3 runs from the conserved cysteine through the conserved F or W. The order of the fields is J gene, D gene, CDR3 length, clone size, V gene, CDR3 DNA, CDR3 protein. D genes are given only for firm matches. Only some rows state a clone size, as once, few, many or a class for expanded clones.

TRBJ2-7 TRBD1 16 many TRBV20-1 TGCAGTGCTAGAGACCCTGGTGGACAGGGGTTCTACGAGCAGTACTTC CSARDPGGQGFYEQYF
TRBJ2-7 . 11 few TRBV6-1 TGTGCCAGCAGTGTTCAGGGCAAGCAGTACTTC CASSVQGKQYF
TRBJ2-1 TRBD2 14 . TRBV29-1 TGCAGCGTTTTGGGGCTAGCGGGAGGAGGTGAGCAGTTCTTC CSVLGLAGGGEQFF
TRBJ1-5 . 16 . TRBV18 TGTGCCAGCTCAACGATGACAGGTCCTGCAGGTCAGCCCCAGCATTTT CASSTMTGPAGQPQHF
TRBJ2-3 . 16 many TRBV10-3 TGTGCCATCAGTGAGTGGAACAGAGTGAGCACAGATACGCAGTATTTT CAISEWNRVSTDTQYF
TRBJ2-7 TRBD1 16 many TRBV9 TGTGCCAGCAGCCCCTCTGCGGGACAGGGGCCCTACGAGCAGTACTTC CASSPSAGQGPYEQYF
TRBJ2-5 . 14 . TRBV5-5 TGTGCCAGCAGCTTGGTTCTTTCCCAGGAGACCCAGTACTTC CASSLVLSQETQYF
TRBJ2-2 . 15 many TRBV5-1 TGCGCCAGCAGCGCCTGGCTTTCCAACACCGGGGAGCTGTTTTTT CASSAWLSNTGELFF
TRBJ2-3 . 14 many TRBV29-1 TGCAGTTCTTCCAGCACAACTAGCACAGATACGCAGTATTTT CSSSSTTSTDTQYF
TRBJ1-2 . 14 . TRBV7-2 TGTGCCAGCAGCTTATCTGGGGGGCTCGATGGCTACACCTTC CASSLSGGLDGYTF
TRBJ2-2 TRBD2 16 few TRBV3-1 TGTGCCAGCAGCCTTTATAGCGGGAGGGGCACCGGGGAGCTGTTTTTT CASSLYSGRGTGELFF
TRBJ2-1 . 15 many TRBV19 TGTGCCAGTAGTATAGTACGGGGTCCCTACAATGAGCAGTTCTTC CASSIVRGPYNEQFF
TRBJ2-1 . 15 . TRBV27 TGTGCCAGCAGTATGACAAGACAAACCTACAATGAGCAGTTCTTC CASSMTRQTYNEQFF
TRBJ2-1 TRBD2 15 . TRBV5-1 TGCGCCAGCACCTCCGGACTAGCGGGGACCAATGAGCAGTTCTTC CASTSGLAGTNEQFF
TRBJ2-5 . 16 many TRBV7-9 TGTGCCAGCAACGACGTACCGGGACAAATACAAGAGACCCAGTACTTC CASNDVPGQIQETQYF
TRBJ2-1 . 16 many TRBV7-8 TGTGCCAGCAGCCCCGGGGGTAGCTATATATACAATGAGCAGTTCTTC CASSPGGSYIYNEQFF
TRBJ2-1 TRBD2 16 few TRBV20-1 TGCAGTGCCCCCTCCATCCAGGGACTAGCGGGGAATGAGCAGTTCTTC CSAPSIQGLAGNEQFF
TRBJ2-3 TRBD2 14 few TRBV7-2 TGTGCCAGCAGTCTACTAGCGGGAGCAGATACGCAGTATTTT CASSLLAGADTQYF
TRBJ2-7 . 15 many TRBV5-1 TGCGCCAGCAGCTTCCTCCGGGACCAATCCTACGAGCAGTACTTC CASSFLRDQSYEQYF
TRBJ2-7 TRBD1 15 many TRBV4-3 TGCGCCAGCAGCCAAGGACCCACAGGGGGCTACGAGCAGTACTTC CASSQGPTGGYEQYF
TRBJ2-2 . 14 many TRBV6-5 TGTGCCAGCAGTTACCCTTCAGCGGGCGGGGAGCTGTTTTTT CASSYPSAGGELFF
TRBJ1-1 . 15 . TRBV12-3/TRBV12-4 TGTGCCAGCAGTATCTCCACAGAAAGGGGCACTGAAGCTTTCTTT CASSISTERGTEAFF
TRBJ1-2 . 15 many TRBV5-5 TGTGCCAGCCAACAGGGACACTCAATCAACTATGGCTACACCTTC CASQQGHSINYGYTF
TRBJ2-1 TRBD2 14 few TRBV20-1 TGCAGTGCAGTAGCGGGATCCCCACGAAATGAGCAGTTCTTC CSAVAGSPRNEQFF
TRBJ2-2 TRBD1 15 many TRBV5-5 TGTGCCAGCAGGATGGGACAGCTTTTCTCCGGGGAGCTGTTTTTT CASRMGQLFSGELFF
TRBJ2-4 . 15 few TRBV7-9 TGTGCCAGCAGCTTAGACAGGCTAGCCAAAAACATTCAGTACTTC CASSLDRLAKNIQYF
TRBJ2-5 . 13 few TRBV12-3/TRBV12-4 TGTGCCAGCAGCGGGACTCTCCAAGAGACCCAGTACTTC CASSGTLQETQYF
TRBJ2-2 . 16 many TRBV9 TGTGCCAGCAGCCCCCTGGAGGGGCATTACCCCGGGGAGCTGTTTTTT CASSPLEGHYPGELFF
TRBJ2-5 . 14 . TRBV28 TGTGCCAGCAGTTTATTAGAGGCCAAAGAGACCCAGTACTTC CASSLLEAKETQYF
TRBJ2-5 . 14 many TRBV7-2 TGTGCCAGCAGCTCCCCACCCCAACAAGAGACCCAGTACTTC CASSSPPQQETQYF
TRBJ1-1 . 13 many TRBV6-5 TGTGCCAGCAGTTATATCCGCGGCACTGAAGCTTTCTTT CASSYIRGTEAFF
TRBJ2-1 TRBD1 14 many TRBV7-8 TGTGCCAGCAGCTTGACAGGGTTTGCATGGGAGCAGTTCTTC CASSLTGFAWEQFF
TRBJ2-5 TRBD2 19 few TRBV19 TGTGCCAGTAAACCGAGGGGAACTAGCGGGAGTGGAGTTCGAGAGACCCAGTACTTC CASKPRGTSGSGVRETQYF
TRBJ2-7 TRBD1 14 many TRBV12-3/TRBV12-4 TGTGCCAGCAGACAGACAGGGAAGCCCTACGAGCAGTACTTC CASRQTGKPYEQYF
TRBJ2-3 . 13 few TRBV29-1 TGCAGCGTTGAATGGGAGAACACAGATACGCAGTATTTT CSVEWENTDTQYF
TRBJ2-7 . 14 many TRBV4-2 TGTGCCAGCAGCCCCGGGACCGGAGCCTACGAGCAGTACTTC CASSPGTGAYEQYF
TRBJ2-2 . 15 many TRBV7-8 TGTGCCAGCAGCGCCCGGGACGGAGGGACCGGGGAGCTGTTTTTT CASSARDGGTGELFF
TRBJ2-1 TRBD1 18 many TRBV6-2/TRBV6-3 TGTGCCAGCAGTTACCCCTGGGAGTCGAGGGGGCCTGGCGATGAGCAGTTCTTC CASSYPWESRGPGDEQFF
TRBJ2-1 . 14 few TRBV5-1 TGCGCCAGCAGGTCTGACAGGTCGAACAATGAGCAGTTCTTC CASRSDRSNNEQFF
TRBJ2-7 TRBD2 13 many TRBV20-1 TGCAGTGCTAGAGATGGGAGGGGCTACGAGCAGTACTTC CSARDGRGYEQYF
TRBJ1-4 TRBD1 16 many TRBV5-5 TGTGCCAGCAGCTGGGGGACAGGAGGAAGTAATGAAAAACTGTTTTTT CASSWGTGGSNEKLFF
TRBJ2-5 . 16 few TRBV20-1 TGCAGTGCTAGAGATCCGAAGCGGGCACATCAAGAGACCCAGTACTTC CSARDPKRAHQETQYF
TRBJ2-7 TRBD2 19 few TRBV7-8 TGTGCCAGCAGCACCCTCCCCGGGACTAGCGGGAGGAAACGCTACGAGCAGTACTTC CASSTLPGTSGRKRYEQYF
TRBJ2-3 TRBD2 16 few TRBV5-1 TGCGCCAGCAGCTTGAAACTAGCGGGACCCACAGATACGCAGTATTTT CASSLKLAGPTDTQYF
TRBJ2-1 TRBD2 15 few TRBV10-3 TGTGCCATCAGGGCGCTAGCGGGAGGCGGCGATGAGCAGTTCTTC CAIRALAGGGDEQFF
TRBJ1-1 TRBD1 14 many TRBV7-2 TGTGCCAGCAGCTTAGTAGGGACAGGGGCTGAAGCTTTCTTT CASSLVGTGAEAFF
TRBJ2-5 TRBD1 14 many TRBV4-3 TGCGCCAGCAGCCAAGGTCAGGGGGCTGAGACCCAGTACTTC CASSQGQGAETQYF
TRBJ2-7 . 15 . TRBV4-3 TGCGCCAGCAGCCAAGAGGCACGGACAAACTACGAGCAGTACTTC CASSQEARTNYEQYF
TRBJ2-5 TRBD1 15 many TRBV20-1 TGCAGTGCTAGAATCCGGACAGGGCGAGGGGAGACCCAGTACTTC CSARIRTGRGETQYF
TRBJ2-3 TRBD1 15 few TRBV25-1 TGTGCCAGCAGTGATGGTGGGACAGCAACAGATACGCAGTATTTT CASSDGGTATDTQYF
TRBJ2-7 . 14 . TRBV20-1 TGCAGTGCTAGAGTTCCAACGAGCTCCTACGAGCAGTACTTC CSARVPTSSYEQYF
TRBJ1-5 . 14 many TRBV7-6 TGTGCCAGCAGCCCCGACCCCGGTCCGGGGCCCCAGCATTTT CASSPDPGPGPQHF
TRBJ2-1 TRBD2 17 many TRBV29-1 TGCAGCGTTGACCCGGGACTAGGGGGACTACTGTTCAATGAGCAGTTCTTC CSVDPGLGGLLFNEQFF
TRBJ1-5 TRBD1 16 many TRBV18 TGTGCCAGCTCACCGGTACCGGGGACAGGGGATCAGCCCCAGCATTTT CASSPVPGTGDQPQHF
TRBJ2-7 . 15 many TRBV4-3 TGCGCCAGCAGCCACCACCGAGAGGGGTGGTACGAGCAGTACTTC CASSHHREGWYEQYF